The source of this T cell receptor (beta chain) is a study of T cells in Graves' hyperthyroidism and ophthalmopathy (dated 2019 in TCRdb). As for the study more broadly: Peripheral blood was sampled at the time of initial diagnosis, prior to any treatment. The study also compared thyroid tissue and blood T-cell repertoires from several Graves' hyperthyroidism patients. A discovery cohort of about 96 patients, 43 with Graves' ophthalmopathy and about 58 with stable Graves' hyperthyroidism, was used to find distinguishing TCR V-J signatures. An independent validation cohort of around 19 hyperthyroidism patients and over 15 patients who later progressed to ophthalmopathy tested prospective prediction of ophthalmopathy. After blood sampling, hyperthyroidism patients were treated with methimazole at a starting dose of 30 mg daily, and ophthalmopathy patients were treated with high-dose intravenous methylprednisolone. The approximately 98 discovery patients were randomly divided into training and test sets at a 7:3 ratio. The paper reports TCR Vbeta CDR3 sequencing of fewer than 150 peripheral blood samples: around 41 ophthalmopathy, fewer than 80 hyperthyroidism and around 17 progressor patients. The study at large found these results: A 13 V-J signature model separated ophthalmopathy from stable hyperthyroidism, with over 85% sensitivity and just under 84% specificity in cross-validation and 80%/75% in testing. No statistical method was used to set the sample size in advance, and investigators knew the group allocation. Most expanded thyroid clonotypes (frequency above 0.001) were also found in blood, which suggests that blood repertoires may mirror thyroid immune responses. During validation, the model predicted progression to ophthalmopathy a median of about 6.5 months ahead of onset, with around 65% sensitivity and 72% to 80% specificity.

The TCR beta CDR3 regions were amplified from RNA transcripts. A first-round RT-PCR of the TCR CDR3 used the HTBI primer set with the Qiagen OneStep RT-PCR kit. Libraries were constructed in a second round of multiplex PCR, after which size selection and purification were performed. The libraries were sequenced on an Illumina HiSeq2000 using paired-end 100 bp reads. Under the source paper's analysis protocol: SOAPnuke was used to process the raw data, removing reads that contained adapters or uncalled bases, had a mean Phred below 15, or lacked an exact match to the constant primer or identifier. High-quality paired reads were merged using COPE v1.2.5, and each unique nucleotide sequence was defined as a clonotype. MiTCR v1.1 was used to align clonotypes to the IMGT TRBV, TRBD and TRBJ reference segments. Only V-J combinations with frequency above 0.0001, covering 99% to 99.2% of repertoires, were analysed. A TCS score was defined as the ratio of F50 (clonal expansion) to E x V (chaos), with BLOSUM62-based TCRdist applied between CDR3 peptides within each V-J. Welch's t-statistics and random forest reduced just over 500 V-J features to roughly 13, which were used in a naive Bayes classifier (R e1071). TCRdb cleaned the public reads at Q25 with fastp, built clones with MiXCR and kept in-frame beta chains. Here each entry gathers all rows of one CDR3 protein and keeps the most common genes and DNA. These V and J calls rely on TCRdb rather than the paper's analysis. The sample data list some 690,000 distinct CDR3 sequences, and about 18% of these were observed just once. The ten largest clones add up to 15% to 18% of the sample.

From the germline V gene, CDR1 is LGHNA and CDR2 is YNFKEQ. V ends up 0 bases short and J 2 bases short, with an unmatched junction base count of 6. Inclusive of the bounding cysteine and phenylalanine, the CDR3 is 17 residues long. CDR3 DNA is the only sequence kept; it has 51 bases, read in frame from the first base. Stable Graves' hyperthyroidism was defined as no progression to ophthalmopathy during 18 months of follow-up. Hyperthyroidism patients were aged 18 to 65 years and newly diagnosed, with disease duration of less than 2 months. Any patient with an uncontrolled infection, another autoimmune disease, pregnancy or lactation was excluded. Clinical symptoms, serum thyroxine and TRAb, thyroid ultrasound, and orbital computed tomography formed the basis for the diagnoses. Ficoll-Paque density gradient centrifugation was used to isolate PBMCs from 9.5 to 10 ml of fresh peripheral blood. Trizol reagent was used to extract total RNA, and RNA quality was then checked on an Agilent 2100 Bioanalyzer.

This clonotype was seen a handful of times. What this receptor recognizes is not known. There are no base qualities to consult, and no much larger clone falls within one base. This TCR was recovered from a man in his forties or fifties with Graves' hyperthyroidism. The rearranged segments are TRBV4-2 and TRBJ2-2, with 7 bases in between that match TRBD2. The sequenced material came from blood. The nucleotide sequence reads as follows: TGTGCCAGCAGCCAAGATAGTAGCGGGCTTAACACCGGGGAGCTGTTTTTT. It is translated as CASSQDSSGLNTGELFF.